This entry features one T cell receptor (beta chain) sequence. Method: immunoSEQ multiplex PCR; TCRdb's copy keeps in-frame clones and lacks some. The sample has around 89,000 clones; around four fifths are singletons. Documented time point: baseline, week 1 (first vaccination visit). Sample treatment: pre-vaccination baseline after standard-of-care therapy. These data are taken from a study of a mutant IDH1 vaccine in newly diagnosed glioma. This CDR3 region has 16 residues. Looked up from germline, CDR1 is SGHDN and CDR2 is FVKESK. Trimming stripped 5 bases from V and 0 bases from J, with 17 bases between.

The sequence derives from a woman aged 50 to 65 with glioma. The sample here was PBMCs, taken from a glioma patient treated with radiotherapy, temozolomide or both. The chain carries TRBV14 and TRBJ2-7; no firm D call. CDR3: CASSSSTGVGSYEQYF. For the CDR3, the DNA is TGTGCCAGCAGCTCTTCAACTGGGGTCGGCTCCTACGAGCAGTACTTC.